Sequencing of this T cell receptor (beta chain) was carried out in a study of T cells after somatic rescue of genetic block. CDR1 and CDR2 (germline): MDHEN, SYDVKM. The CDR3 is 13 residues long. V shed 5 bases, J shed 8 bases, and the junction held 8 bases outside the gene matches. The data were produced by immunoSEQ multiplex PCR, yet TCRdb's version contains in-frame clones alone and is incomplete. The sample has roughly 51,000 clones; approximately 96% are singletons. Sequenced input: peripheral blood mononuclear cells (PBMCs). The chain employs TRBV28 and TRBJ1-2; 7 nucleotides agree with TRBD1. The receptor's source is a child under two years old. CDR3 sequence reads: CASSLPTGWGYTF. The CDR3 DNA is TGTGCCAGCAGTCTACCGACAGGGTGGGGCTACACCTTC.